Detailed here is one T cell receptor beta chain. This sample is drawn from a study of blood T cell repertoires in COVID-19. At the level of the study: COVID-19 samples collected from the United States, Italy and Spain covered acute and convalescent phases. Sources were T cells, B-cell-depleted T cells, or PBMCs; the material itself was cDNA or gDNA.

Enrollment of patients from Seattle took place during active infection, with longitudinal follow-up. From germline, CDR1 is MGHRA and CDR2 YSYEKL. This CDR3 region has 15 residues. The V end was cut by 3 bases, the J end by 13 bases, with 19 bases between. As processed by the authors: Reference gene primer amplification in the assay estimated nucleated cell counts. The protocol was immunoSEQ multiplex PCR, while the TCRdb copy is restricted to in-frame clones and leaves out a portion. Clonal size and the V and J genes are those of that table, whereas D and trimming came from the DNA. The sample yields 190,000 or so clones, about 85% seen once.

This chain links TRBV4-1 with TRBJ1-6; TRBD1 might be the D (6 bases). Sample: peripheral blood. This clonotype originated in a man aged 55 to 70 with COVID-19, enrolled during active disease. CDR3 amino acids: CASSHSPDRLGPLHF. The CDR3 DNA reads TGCGCCAGCAGCCATAGCCCCGACAGGTTGGGGCCCCTCCACTTT.